Listed below are T cell receptor beta chains from one sample, sequenced in a study of blood T cell repertoires in COVID-19. Profiling relied on immunoSEQ multiplex PCR, and the TCRdb table lists in-frame clones only, not all of them. The sample includes around 250,000 clones, roughly nine tenths of them seen just once. Sequenced sample: peripheral blood. The receptors were gathered from a woman aged 35 to 49 who had recovered from COVID-19. Each CDR3 is given with its conserved first and last residue. D genes are given only for firm matches. Some rows mark clone size as missing; the rest say once, few, many or name a class of expanded clone.

TRBJ2-5,TRBD2,TRBV7-2,.,CASSLVASGEETQYF,TGTGCCAGCAGCTTAGTTGCTAGCGGGGAAGAGACCCAGTACTTC
TRBJ2-5,.,TRBV2,.,CASMGTNQETQYF,TGTGCCAGCATGGGGACAAACCAAGAGACCCAGTACTTC
TRBJ2-1,.,TRBV21-1,.,CASSKVTEVESPLDEQFF,TGTGCCAGCAGCAAAGTGACAGAAGTAGAGTCTCCCCTAGATGAGCAGTTCTTC
TRBJ2-2,TRBD2,TRBV24-1,.,CATSSGSVITGELFF,TGTGCCACCTCTAGCGGGAGCGTTATCACCGGGGAGCTGTTTTTT
TRBJ1-1,TRBD1,TRBV5-1,.,CASRPRDRENTEAFF,TGCGCCAGCAGGCCCCGGGACAGGGAGAACACTGAAGCTTTCTTT
TRBJ1-6,TRBD1,TRBV18,.,CASSETGVGSPLHF,TGTGCCAGCTCAGAGACAGGGGTAGGCTCACCCCTCCACTTT
TRBJ1-2,.,TRBV6-1,once,CASSEAVWREYTF,TGTGCCAGCAGTGAAGCGGTTTGGCGGGAGTACACCTTC
TRBJ2-2,.,TRBV7-9,few,CASSSEAGLVVTGELFF,TGTGCCAGCAGCTCAGAGGCAGGGTTAGTAGTCACCGGGGAGCTGTTTTTT
TRBJ2-2,TRBD2,TRBV12-5,.,CASGTDRAGTSVHTGELFF,TGTGCTAGTGGAACGGACAGGGCTGGGACTAGCGTTCACACCGGGGAGCTGTTTTTT
TRBJ1-2,TRBD1,TRBV19,few,CACYSPGQGFPGGGYTF,TGTGCCTGCTATTCTCCGGGACAGGGCTTTCCGGGAGGTGGCTACACCTTC
TRBJ1-4,TRBD1,TRBV27,.,CASRTGGGEKLFF,TGTGCCAGCAGGACAGGGGGCGGTGAAAAACTGTTTTTT
TRBJ1-1,TRBD1,TRBV30,.,CAWSPGQVNTEAFF,TGTGCCTGGAGCCCAGGACAGGTGAACACTGAAGCTTTCTTT
TRBJ1-1,.,TRBV5-1,.,CASSLGGFDTEAFF,TGCGCCAGCAGCTTAGGGGGTTTCGACACTGAAGCTTTCTTT
TRBJ2-6,TRBD1,TRBV7-2,.,CASSLYGTGFTGANVLTF,TGTGCCAGCAGCTTATACGGGACAGGGTTCACTGGGGCCAACGTCCTGACTTTC
TRBJ1-2,TRBD1,TRBV5-5,.,CASSLGTGKYGYTF,TGTGCCAGCAGCTTAGGGACAGGGAAATATGGCTACACCTTC
TRBJ1-5,TRBD1,TRBV3-1/TRBV3-2,.,CASSHDRGSNQPQHF,TGTGCCAGCAGCCATGACAGGGGCAGCAATCAGCCCCAGCATTTT
TRBJ2-2,TRBD1,TRBV3-1/TRBV3-2,.,CASSRSKGAVTGELFF,TGTGCCAGCAGCCGATCCAAGGGGGCGGTCACCGGGGAGCTGTTTTTT
TRBJ1-4,TRBD1,TRBV29-1,.,CSAEDRPDEKLFF,TGCAGCGCCGAGGACAGGCCGGATGAAAAACTGTTTTTT
TRBJ2-7,.,TRBV10-3,.,CASRQIPTADEQYF,TGTGCCAGCCGCCAAATCCCGACAGCAGACGAGCAGTACTTC
TRBJ1-3,.,TRBV18,.,CASSPLHSGGSGNTIYF,TGTGCCAGCTCACCACTCCACTCCGGAGGCTCTGGAAACACCATATATTTT
TRBJ2-7,.,TRBV30,.,CAWSAPLGEQYF,TGTGCCTGGAGCGCCCCCCTCGGCGAGCAGTACTTC
TRBJ2-3,TRBD2,TRBV25-1,.,CASSEPGREVPRRYF,TGTGCCAGCAGTGAACCCGGGCGGGAGGTCCCGCGGCGGTATTTT
TRBJ2-1,TRBD2,TRBV9,few,CASSPLGWRAGDEQFF,TGTGCCAGCAGCCCACTAGGTTGGCGGGCGGGGGATGAGCAGTTCTTC
TRBJ1-6,TRBD1,TRBV7-2,.,CASAITGGRNSPLHF,TGTGCCAGCGCGATAACAGGGGGAAGGAATTCACCCCTCCACTTT
TRBJ2-5,TRBD2,TRBV2,.,CASSGTSGGGGETQYF,TGTGCCAGCAGCGGGACTAGCGGGGGTGGAGGAGAGACCCAGTACTTC
TRBJ2-3,.,TRBV5-1,.,CASSPLPSGAADTQYF,TGCGCCAGCAGCCCATTACCATCAGGGGCCGCAGATACGCAGTATTTT
TRBJ2-1,TRBD1,TRBV5-6,.,CASSLTGTGLDNEQFF,TGTGCCAGCAGCCTCACCGGGACAGGGTTGGACAATGAGCAGTTCTTC
TRBJ2-2,TRBD2,TRBV15,.,CATQAPGLVVSKTGELFF,TGTGCCACCCAAGCTCCGGGACTAGTGGTATCAAAAACCGGGGAGCTGTTTTTT
TRBJ1-3,.,TRBV11-2,.,CASSLDPGWNTIYF,TGTGCCAGCAGCTTAGATCCAGGGTGGAACACCATATATTTT
TRBJ1-5,.,TRBV28,.,CASSWGQRQPQHF,TGTGCCAGCAGTTGGGGACAACGACAGCCCCAGCATTTT
TRBJ2-2,TRBD2,TRBV5-5,.,CASSRLAEPNTGELFF,TGTGCCAGCAGCCGACTAGCGGAGCCGAACACCGGGGAGCTGTTTTTT
TRBJ2-3,.,TRBV5-1,few,CASSLTSIGGDTQYF,TGCGCCAGCAGCCTTACTAGCATTGGTGGGGATACGCAGTATTTT
TRBJ2-7,TRBD1,TRBV27,once,CASSFGGQSYEQYF,TGTGCCAGCAGTTTTGGGGGACAGTCCTACGAGCAGTACTTC
TRBJ1-2,TRBD1,TRBV9,.,CASSVGPDAGGFYGYTF,TGTGCCAGCAGCGTAGGTCCCGATGCAGGGGGGTTCTATGGCTACACCTTC
TRBJ2-3,.,TRBV9,.,CASSPYYSTDTQYF,TGTGCCAGCAGCCCGTACTACAGCACAGATACGCAGTATTTT
TRBJ2-7,.,TRBV7-9,.,CASSFSGPAEQYF,TGTGCCAGCAGCTTTTCAGGCCCCGCCGAGCAGTACTTC
TRBJ2-5,TRBD2,TRBV3-1/TRBV3-2,.,CASSHRTGTKETQYF,TGTGCCAGCAGCCATCGCACCGGGACTAAAGAGACCCAGTACTTC
TRBJ2-5,TRBD1,TRBV28,.,CASSKGLYRGRKTQYF,TGTGCCAGCAGTAAGGGCCTCTACAGGGGGCGGAAGACCCAGTACTTC
TRBJ2-3,TRBD2,TRBV2,.,CASGASGPTDTQYF,TGTGCCAGCGGGGCTAGCGGGCCCACAGATACGCAGTATTTT
TRBJ2-1,.,TRBV30,.,CAWSVGAYNEQFF,TGTGCCTGGAGTGTAGGGGCCTACAATGAGCAGTTCTTC
TRBJ2-5,TRBD1,TRBV15,.,CATSRERQGMEETQYF,TGTGCCACCAGCAGGGAACGACAGGGGATGGAAGAGACCCAGTACTTC
TRBJ2-5,.,TRBV12-2,.,CASRPKVADQETQYF,TGTGCAAGTCGCCCCAAGGTCGCGGACCAAGAGACCCAGTACTTC
TRBJ2-7,TRBD2,TRBV3-1/TRBV3-2,.,CASSPSGVGSYEQYF,TGTGCCAGCAGTCCCAGCGGGGTTGGATCCTACGAGCAGTACTTC
TRBJ2-3,.,TRBV6-5,.,CASTGSTDTQYF,TGTGCCAGCACGGGAAGCACAGATACGCAGTATTTT
TRBJ2-1,TRBD2,TRBV5-1,.,CASSARTSGRPSSSYNEQFF,TGCGCCAGCAGCGCACGGACTAGCGGGAGGCCCTCATCCTCCTACAATGAGCAGTTCTTC
TRBJ1-1,.,TRBV5-1,once,CASSLAFQGRVNTEAFF,TGCGCCAGCAGCTTGGCATTTCAGGGGCGGGTGAACACTGAAGCTTTCTTT
TRBJ1-2,TRBD1,TRBV30,.,CAWTDRGGYTF,TGTGCCTGGACAGACAGGGGAGGCTACACCTTC
TRBJ1-3,.,TRBV5-1,.,CASSLGPAGSGNTIYF,TGCGCCAGCAGCTTGGGTCCTGCGGGCTCTGGAAACACCATATATTTT
TRBJ2-2,TRBD1,TRBV5-1,.,CASRYRGTGELFF,TGCGCCAGCAGATACAGGGGCACCGGGGAGCTGTTTTTT
TRBJ2-1,TRBD2,TRBV6-6,.,CASSLGLAGKSGNEQFF,TGTGCCAGCAGTCTCGGACTAGCGGGGAAATCGGGCAATGAGCAGTTCTTC
TRBJ2-5,.,TRBV12-3/TRBV12-4,few,CASSLLRETQYF,TGTGCCAGCAGTTTACTCCGAGAGACCCAGTACTTC
TRBJ2-7,TRBD1,TRBV7-2,.,CASSLAWTGLTYEQYF,TGTGCCAGCAGCTTAGCGTGGACAGGCCTGACCTACGAGCAGTACTTC
TRBJ2-5,.,TRBV2,.,CASSELPTGTQYF,TGTGCCAGCAGTGAATTGCCGACGGGGACCCAGTACTTC
TRBJ2-2,TRBD2,TRBV19,.,CASIRRSGRFGELFF,TGTGCCAGTATTCGGAGAAGCGGGAGATTCGGGGAGCTGTTTTTT
TRBJ1-2,.,TRBV28,.,CASSAVRRKFYGYTF,TGTGCCAGCAGTGCGGTAAGGAGGAAGTTTTATGGCTACACCTTC
TRBJ2-1,TRBD2,TRBV9,few,CASSAGTSVGNEQFF,TGTGCCAGCAGCGCCGGGACTAGCGTGGGTAATGAGCAGTTCTTC
TRBJ1-4,.,TRBV7-2,.,CASSSGFSEKLFF,TGTGCCAGCAGCTCCGGGTTCAGTGAAAAACTGTTTTTT
TRBJ2-5,.,TRBV10-2,.,CATGSRVQTQYF,TGCGCCACGGGAAGTCGCGTCCAGACCCAGTACTTC
TRBJ1-2,TRBD1,TRBV24-1,.,CATSDEGQTRRGYTF,TGTGCCACCAGTGATGAGGGACAGACTAGACGGGGCTACACCTTC
TRBJ1-2,TRBD1,TRBV12-3/TRBV12-4,.,CASSSTGSGYTF,TGTGCCAGCAGTTCGACAGGGAGCGGCTACACCTTC